This is a list of T cell receptor beta chains from one sample in a study of human T cells and chemical hapten exposure. Using its own MiXCR run on the RACE reads, TCRdb lists one record per CDR3 protein. The table shows more than 70,000 distinct CDR3 sequences, with around a tenth occurring only once. Sample: whole blood, taken in connection with sensitization to the hapten diphenylcyclopropenone (DPC). The receptors were sampled from a man aged 18-30 years with alopecia areata. Some clones in this sample may be carry-over from other donors' samples. Each CDR3 is given with its conserved first and last residue. The D gene is left open where the match is weak. For some rows the clone size is stated as once, few or many, or as a class when expanded; others skip it.

abundance: many; v_gene: TRBV7-9; d_gene: TRBD1; j_gene: TRBJ2-5; CDR3aa: CASSLDRGAVQETQYF; CDR3nt: TGTGCCAGCAGCCTAGACAGGGGAGCTGTCCAAGAGACCCAGTACTTC
abundance: many; v_gene: TRBV6-5; d_gene: NA; j_gene: TRBJ1-3; CDR3aa: CASGLSGQRGNTIYF; CDR3nt: TGTGCCAGCGGGCTCAGTGGTCAGCGGGGAAACACCATATATTTT
abundance: NA; v_gene: TRBV6-2/TRBV6-3; d_gene: TRBD1; j_gene: TRBJ1-3; CDR3aa: CASSATGIRDSGNTIYF; CDR3nt: TGTGCCAGCAGTGCGACGGGCATTCGGGACAGTGGAAACACCATATATTTT
abundance: many; v_gene: TRBV7-3; d_gene: NA; j_gene: TRBJ1-1; CDR3aa: CASSSSGTEAFF; CDR3nt: TGTGCCAGCAGCTCCTCGGGCACTGAAGCTTTCTTT
abundance: many; v_gene: TRBV11-2; d_gene: NA; j_gene: TRBJ1-1; CDR3aa: CASSLTANTEAFF; CDR3nt: TGTGCCAGCAGCCTAACAGCGAACACTGAAGCTTTCTTT
abundance: many; v_gene: TRBV7-6; d_gene: NA; j_gene: TRBJ2-2; CDR3aa: CASSSPFNTGELFF; CDR3nt: TGTGCCAGCAGTAGCCCTTTCAACACCGGGGAGCTGTTTTTT
abundance: few; v_gene: TRBV5-1; d_gene: NA; j_gene: TRBJ2-3; CDR3aa: CASSPGGYTDTQYF; CDR3nt: TGCGCCAGCAGCCCCGGAGGATACACAGATACGCAGTATTTT
abundance: NA; v_gene: TRBV18; d_gene: NA; j_gene: TRBJ2-3; CDR3aa: CASSPRDTQYF; CDR3nt: TGTGCCAGCTCGCCCAGGGATACGCAGTATTTT
abundance: NA; v_gene: TRBV10-3; d_gene: NA; j_gene: TRBJ2-2; CDR3aa: CALRGGTGELFF; CDR3nt: TGTGCCCTCCGAGGGGGGACCGGGGAGCTGTTTTTT
abundance: many; v_gene: TRBV11-2; d_gene: TRBD2; j_gene: TRBJ2-3; CDR3aa: CASSFLGHGGTDTQYF; CDR3nt: TGTGCCAGCAGCTTTTTGGGTCACGGGGGGACAGATACGCAGTATTTT
abundance: NA; v_gene: TRBV7-8; d_gene: NA; j_gene: TRBJ2-1; CDR3aa: CASSLERLYNEQFF; CDR3nt: TGTGCCAGCAGCTTAGAAAGGCTCTACAATGAGCAGTTCTTC
abundance: many; v_gene: TRBV6-5; d_gene: NA; j_gene: TRBJ1-2; CDR3aa: CASSYSTGIVYGYTF; CDR3nt: TGTGCCAGCAGTTACTCGACAGGAATAGTCTATGGCTACACCTTC
abundance: few; v_gene: TRBV6-2/TRBV6-3; d_gene: NA; j_gene: TRBJ2-2; CDR3aa: CAIYKGENTGELFF; CDR3nt: TGTGCCATATACAAGGGGGAGAACACCGGGGAGCTGTTTTTT
abundance: NA; v_gene: TRBV6-5; d_gene: NA; j_gene: TRBJ1-4; CDR3aa: CASRTSDSRATNEKLFF; CDR3nt: TGTGCCAGCAGGACCTCGGACAGCCGAGCAACTAATGAAAAACTGTTTTTT
abundance: NA; v_gene: TRBV27; d_gene: TRBD1; j_gene: TRBJ1-5; CDR3aa: CASSYTGGNQPQHF; CDR3nt: TGTGCCAGCAGTTACACAGGGGGAAATCAGCCCCAGCATTTT
abundance: few; v_gene: TRBV27; d_gene: NA; j_gene: TRBJ2-7; CDR3aa: CASTSITDNSYEQYF; CDR3nt: TGTGCCAGCACTTCAATAACTGACAACTCCTACGAGCAGTACTTC
abundance: few; v_gene: TRBV3-1; d_gene: NA; j_gene: TRBJ1-5; CDR3aa: CASSQQGNQPQHF; CDR3nt: TGTGCCAGCAGCCAACAGGGGAATCAGCCCCAGCATTTT
abundance: many; v_gene: TRBV7-2; d_gene: NA; j_gene: TRBJ1-1; CDR3aa: CASSQDAVNTEAFF; CDR3nt: TGTGCCAGCAGCCAGGACGCAGTGAACACTGAAGCTTTCTTT
abundance: NA; v_gene: TRBV24-1; d_gene: NA; j_gene: TRBJ1-2; CDR3aa: CATSDWDNYYGYTF; CDR3nt: TGTGCCACCAGTGACTGGGACAACTACTATGGCTACACCTTC
abundance: NA; v_gene: TRBV3-1; d_gene: NA; j_gene: TRBJ1-2; CDR3aa: CASSPDWALKGYTF; CDR3nt: TGTGCCAGCAGCCCGGATTGGGCCCTCAAGGGCTACACCTTC
abundance: many; v_gene: TRBV7-9; d_gene: NA; j_gene: TRBJ2-3; CDR3aa: CASSLSQSGDTQYF; CDR3nt: TGTGCCAGCAGCTTAAGCCAGAGCGGAGATACGCAGTATTTT
abundance: few; v_gene: TRBV7-9; d_gene: TRBD1; j_gene: TRBJ2-1; CDR3aa: CASSFQGAPYNEQFF; CDR3nt: TGTGCCAGCAGCTTTCAGGGGGCCCCCTACAATGAGCAGTTCTTC
abundance: NA; v_gene: TRBV6-9; d_gene: TRBD1; j_gene: TRBJ2-5; CDR3aa: CASRPWTGSDRSSETQYF; CDR3nt: TGTGCCAGCAGACCTTGGACAGGGTCGGATCGGTCGTCGGAGACCCAGTACTTC
abundance: few; v_gene: TRBV12-5; d_gene: NA; j_gene: TRBJ1-2; CDR3aa: CASGLVQAGYTF; CDR3nt: TGTGCTAGTGGTTTGGTACAAGCCGGCTACACCTTC
abundance: NA; v_gene: TRBV7-9; d_gene: NA; j_gene: TRBJ2-2; CDR3aa: CASSRSGAGRELFF; CDR3nt: TGTGCCAGCAGCCGTTCAGGTGCGGGTCGGGAGCTGTTTTTT
abundance: many; v_gene: TRBV6-2/TRBV6-3; d_gene: TRBD2; j_gene: TRBJ2-1; CDR3aa: CACQRGYNEQFF; CDR3nt: TGTGCCTGTCAGCGGGGATACAATGAGCAGTTCTTC
abundance: few; v_gene: TRBV5-1; d_gene: TRBD1; j_gene: TRBJ1-5; CDR3aa: CASGPDRGEQPQHF; CDR3nt: TGCGCCAGCGGCCCTGACAGGGGCGAACAGCCCCAGCATTTT
abundance: few; v_gene: TRBV7-2; d_gene: TRBD1; j_gene: TRBJ2-4; CDR3aa: CASSSIRGLRENIQYF; CDR3nt: TGTGCCAGCAGCTCTATCAGGGGGCTCAGAGAAAACATTCAGTACTTC
abundance: NA; v_gene: TRBV6-5; d_gene: NA; j_gene: TRBJ2-3; CDR3aa: CASSLNRGAPDTQYF; CDR3nt: TGTGCCAGCAGTCTTAATCGGGGGGCCCCAGATACGCAGTATTTT
abundance: NA; v_gene: TRBV7-9; d_gene: TRBD1; j_gene: TRBJ1-1; CDR3aa: CASTLGQGARTEAFF; CDR3nt: TGTGCCAGCACCTTGGGACAGGGGGCGAGAACTGAAGCTTTCTTT
abundance: NA; v_gene: TRBV6-6; d_gene: TRBD2; j_gene: TRBJ2-3; CDR3aa: CASSLAGEPDTQYF; CDR3nt: TGTGCCAGCAGCCTAGCGGGGGAGCCGGATACGCAGTATTTT
abundance: many; v_gene: TRBV6-2/TRBV6-3; d_gene: NA; j_gene: TRBJ2-5; CDR3aa: CASSSIGESGYF; CDR3nt: TGTGCCAGCAGTTCGATAGGCGAATCGGGTTACTTC
abundance: many; v_gene: TRBV6-2/TRBV6-3; d_gene: TRBD1; j_gene: TRBJ1-1; CDR3aa: CASSYTRQGVEAFF; CDR3nt: TGTGCCAGCAGTTACACCAGACAGGGAGTTGAAGCTTTCTTT
abundance: many; v_gene: TRBV20-1; d_gene: NA; j_gene: TRBJ2-5; CDR3aa: CSARTVPQETQYF; CDR3nt: TGCAGTGCTCGGACAGTTCCCCAAGAGACCCAGTACTTC
abundance: NA; v_gene: TRBV6-2/TRBV6-3; d_gene: NA; j_gene: TRBJ2-2; CDR3aa: CASSYDIGELFF; CDR3nt: TGTGCCAGCAGTTACGACATCGGGGAGCTGTTTTTT
abundance: NA; v_gene: TRBV4-3; d_gene: TRBD1; j_gene: TRBJ1-4; CDR3aa: CASSQDVNRGRDEKLFF; CDR3nt: TGCGCCAGCAGCCAAGATGTGAATAGGGGGCGAGATGAAAAACTGTTTTTT
abundance: many; v_gene: TRBV4-3; d_gene: TRBD2; j_gene: TRBJ2-1; CDR3aa: CASSQVASGTDEQFF; CDR3nt: TGCGCCAGCAGCCAAGTAGCTAGCGGGACAGATGAGCAGTTCTTC
abundance: NA; v_gene: TRBV5-1; d_gene: NA; j_gene: TRBJ2-7; CDR3aa: CASSLTEAGSYEQYF; CDR3nt: TGCGCCAGCAGCTTGACCGAGGCAGGGTCCTACGAGCAGTACTTC
abundance: many; v_gene: TRBV10-3; d_gene: NA; j_gene: TRBJ1-5; CDR3aa: CAISDGFLAQPQHF; CDR3nt: TGTGCCATCAGTGACGGGTTTTTGGCGCAGCCCCAGCATTTT
abundance: few; v_gene: TRBV5-1; d_gene: TRBD1; j_gene: TRBJ2-6; CDR3aa: CASSQGQGAGANVLTF; CDR3nt: TGCGCCAGCAGCCAGGGACAGGGGGCTGGGGCCAACGTCCTGACTTTC
abundance: many; v_gene: TRBV20-1; d_gene: NA; j_gene: TRBJ2-3; CDR3aa: CSARAGGRTDTQYF; CDR3nt: TGCAGTGCTAGAGCCGGGGGACGCACAGATACGCAGTATTTT
abundance: many; v_gene: TRBV7-9; d_gene: NA; j_gene: TRBJ2-3; CDR3aa: CASTLTGGFDTQYF; CDR3nt: TGTGCCAGCACCCTGACAGGCGGATTTGATACGCAGTATTTT
abundance: many; v_gene: TRBV3-1; d_gene: NA; j_gene: TRBJ2-1; CDR3aa: CASSQQDRPNEQFF; CDR3nt: TGTGCCAGCAGCCAACAAGACAGGCCCAATGAGCAGTTCTTC
abundance: NA; v_gene: TRBV9; d_gene: NA; j_gene: TRBJ1-2; CDR3aa: CASSVAGEVYGYTF; CDR3nt: TGTGCCAGCAGCGTAGCCGGGGAGGTCTATGGCTACACCTTC
abundance: many; v_gene: TRBV2; d_gene: NA; j_gene: TRBJ1-1; CDR3aa: CASRTTEMNTEAFF; CDR3nt: TGTGCCAGCAGGACGACCGAGATGAACACTGAAGCTTTCTTT
abundance: few; v_gene: TRBV5-1; d_gene: NA; j_gene: TRBJ1-5; CDR3aa: CASSLGGQLGNQPQHF; CDR3nt: TGCGCCAGCAGCTTGGGGGGACAACTGGGCAATCAGCCCCAGCATTTT
abundance: few; v_gene: TRBV11-1; d_gene: NA; j_gene: TRBJ2-1; CDR3aa: CASSQPGGNEQFF; CDR3nt: TGTGCCAGCAGCCAGCCGGGCGGCAATGAGCAGTTCTTC